The 14 T cell receptor beta chains in this list originate from one sample, sequenced in a study of OX40 agonist ivuxolimab in advanced cancers. Sequencing was performed with immunoSEQ multiplex PCR; in TCRdb, only in-frame clones are kept and a portion is missing. The table shows tens of thousands of clones, with around 78% occurring only once. The starting material was CD4+ or CD8+ T cells sorted from blood, obtained in a trial of the OX40 agonist ivuxolimab. Receptor source: an adult with an advanced solid tumor such as melanoma, head and neck, liver or kidney cancer.

The V call is TRBV7-9, the J call TRBJ1-1; D call uncertain. V shed 2 bases and J shed 0 bases, with 10 bases lying between them. Germline lookup yields CDR1 SEHNR and CDR2 FQNEAQ (reference sequence). This CDR3 contains 15 residues. CDR3 in amino acids: CASSLSGRLNTEAFF. Written as DNA, the CDR3 is TGTGCCAGCAGCTTATCTGGGAGGCTGAACACTGAAGCTTTCTTT.

This clone was seen once. The rearrangement uses TRBV5-1 and TRBJ2-3, with TRBD1 identical over 8 bases. V dropped 2 bases and J dropped 2; count of bases not matched to a gene: 10. The germline CDR1 and CDR2 sequences are SGHRS and YFSETQ. The CDR3 covers 17 residues. The CDR3 here is CASSFWTGSGSTDTQYF. The CDR3 DNA reads TGCGCCAGCAGCTTCTGGACAGGGAGCGGGTCCACAGATACGCAGTATTTT. The whole variable domain, filled in from reference TRBV5-1 and TRBJ2-3, reads KAGVTQTPRYLIKTRGQQVTLSCSPISGHRSVSWYQQTPGQGLQFLFEYFSETQRNKGNFPGRFSGRQFSNSRSEMNVSTLELGDSALYLCASSFWTGSGSTDTQYFGPGTRLTVL.

The chain couples TRBV28 to TRBJ2-2; no clear D. Trimming took off 2 bases at V and 3 bases at J, with 10 bases between the two ends. Germline loops: CDR1 MDHEN, CDR2 SYDVKM. The CDR3 has 15 amino acids. CDR3 nucleotide sequence: TGTGCCAGCAGTTTAAATAGCTGGGACACCGGGGAGCTGTTTTTT. As protein: CASSLNSWDTGELFF.

DNA of the CDR3: TGTGCCAGCAGCACATCCGGGACAGGGGGGCGAGCTTTCTTT. Its translation is CASSTSGTGGRAFF. The chain couples TRBV27 to TRBJ1-1, with 11 bases fitting TRBD1. The germline V gene encodes CDR1 MNHEY and CDR2 SMNVEV (reference sequence). The V and J ends lost 6 bases and 10 bases, in that order; junction bases with no gene match: 10. The length of the CDR3 is 14 residues.

This rearrangement joins TRBV7-6 to TRBJ2-2; TRBD1 might be the D (6 bases). Germline assignment: CDR1 SGHVS and CDR2 FNYEAQ. The V end was cut by 2 bases, the J end by 4 bases, with 17 bases between. The CDR3 runs to 17 residues. In DNA form, the CDR3 reads TGTGCCAGCAGCTTAAGGCAGAACAGGGAGAGCACCGGGGAGCTGTTTTTT. Translated: CASSLRQNRESTGELFF. Filled out from reference TRBV7-6 and TRBJ2-2, the complete variable domain reads GAGVSQSPRYKVTKRGQDVALRCDPISGHVSLYWYRQALGQGPEFLTYFNYEAQQDKSGLPNDRFSAERPEGSISTLTIQRTEQRDSAMYRCASSLRQNRESTGELFFGEGSRLTVL.

The chain couples TRBV5-1 to TRBJ1-4; D is perhaps TRBD1 (5 bases). V shed 3 bases and J shed 8 bases, with 20 bases lying between them. The germline gives CDR1 SGHRS, CDR2 YFSETQ. CDR3 length equals 16 residues. CDR3: CASSSRQGPVWEKLFF. The DNA of the CDR3 is TGCGCCAGCAGCTCGCGCCAGGGTCCTGTCTGGGAAAAACTGTTTTTT.

The table lists this clone with many counts. The rearrangement links TRBV10-3 to TRBJ1-5; D is perhaps TRBD1 (6 bases). Germline V gene data show CDR1 as ENHRY and CDR2 as SYGVKD. Trimming stripped 6 bases from V and 7 bases from J, with 13 bases between. This CDR3 comprises 13 residues. This CDR3 reads CAISLQGGQPQHF. The CDR3 region has the DNA TGTGCCATCAGCTTACAGGGCGGACAGCCCCAGCATTTT.

The chain recombines TRBV29-1 with TRBJ1-1; D is unclear. Trimming left V 4 bases short and J 4 bases short, with 13 bases between. Germline V lookup: CDR1 SQVTM, CDR2 ANQGSEA. The CDR3 loop spans 13 amino acids. CDR3 loop: CSVVADSGTEAFF. The DNA of the CDR3 is TGCAGCGTTGTGGCAGACTCGGGCACTGAAGCTTTCTTT.

This clone was picked up one time. The genes are TRBV5-8 and TRBJ1-2; D ambiguous. The CDR3 consists of 14 residues. CDR1 and CDR2 (germline): SGHTS, YDEGEE. The V gene lost 0 bases and the J gene lost 5 bases, with 11 bases spanning the gap. The CDR3 sequence is CASSLVRANYGYTF. The CDR3 bases are TGTGCCAGCAGCTTGGTACGGGCCAATTATGGCTACACCTTC.

The chain recombines TRBV18 with TRBJ1-2; possibly TRBD1 for D (5 bases). Germline values: CDR1 KGHSH, CDR2 LQKENI. The CDR3 runs to 13 residues. V lost 3 bases to trimming and J lost 4 bases, with 9 bases between them. CDR3 sequence: CASSPVGTYGYTF. The CDR3 coding sequence is TGTGCCAGCTCACCTGTGGGGACCTATGGCTACACCTTC.

CDR3 region: CASSTRSTTNEKLFF. In nucleotides, the CDR3 is TGCGCCAGCAGCACACGCAGCACAACTAATGAAAAACTGTTTTTT. The V and J genes are TRBV5-1 and TRBJ1-4; no definite D call. Germline V gene lookup returns CDR1 SGHRS and CDR2 YFSETQ. CDR3 length equals 15 residues. V gave up 4 bases and J gave up 0 bases, with 10 bases separating them.

CDR3 in amino acids: CASSEQVGSYEQYF. CDR3 DNA: TGTGCCAGCAGCGAACAGGTAGGTTCCTACGAGCAGTACTTC. This sequence joins TRBV7-2 and TRBJ2-7; D may be TRBD1 (5 bases). CDR3 length: 14 amino acids. Trimming took 5 bases from V and 1 from J, leaving 12 bases between them. Per the germline V gene, CDR1 is SGHTA and CDR2 is FQGNSA.

J is TRBJ2-7 and V is TRBV7-2; 9 bases are a match to TRBD1. The V and J ends lost 7 bases and 2 bases, in that order; junction bases with no gene match: 12. The CDR3 is 16 residues long. Looked up from germline, CDR1 is SGHTA and CDR2 is FQGNSA. CDR3: CASTSHGDRDPYEQYF. The CDR3 DNA is TGTGCCAGCACCTCCCATGGGGACAGGGATCCCTACGAGCAGTACTTC.

The chain links TRBV19 to TRBJ1-1; D possibly corresponds to TRBD1 (6 bases). The germline V gene encodes CDR1 LNHDA and CDR2 SQIVND (reference sequence). Trimming took 6 bases from V and 1 from J, leaving 12 bases between them. This CDR3 has 14 residues. CDR3 DNA: TGTGCCAGTAGGAAGGGCAGGGGGAACACTGAAGCTTTCTTT. The encoded protein is CASRKGRGNTEAFF.